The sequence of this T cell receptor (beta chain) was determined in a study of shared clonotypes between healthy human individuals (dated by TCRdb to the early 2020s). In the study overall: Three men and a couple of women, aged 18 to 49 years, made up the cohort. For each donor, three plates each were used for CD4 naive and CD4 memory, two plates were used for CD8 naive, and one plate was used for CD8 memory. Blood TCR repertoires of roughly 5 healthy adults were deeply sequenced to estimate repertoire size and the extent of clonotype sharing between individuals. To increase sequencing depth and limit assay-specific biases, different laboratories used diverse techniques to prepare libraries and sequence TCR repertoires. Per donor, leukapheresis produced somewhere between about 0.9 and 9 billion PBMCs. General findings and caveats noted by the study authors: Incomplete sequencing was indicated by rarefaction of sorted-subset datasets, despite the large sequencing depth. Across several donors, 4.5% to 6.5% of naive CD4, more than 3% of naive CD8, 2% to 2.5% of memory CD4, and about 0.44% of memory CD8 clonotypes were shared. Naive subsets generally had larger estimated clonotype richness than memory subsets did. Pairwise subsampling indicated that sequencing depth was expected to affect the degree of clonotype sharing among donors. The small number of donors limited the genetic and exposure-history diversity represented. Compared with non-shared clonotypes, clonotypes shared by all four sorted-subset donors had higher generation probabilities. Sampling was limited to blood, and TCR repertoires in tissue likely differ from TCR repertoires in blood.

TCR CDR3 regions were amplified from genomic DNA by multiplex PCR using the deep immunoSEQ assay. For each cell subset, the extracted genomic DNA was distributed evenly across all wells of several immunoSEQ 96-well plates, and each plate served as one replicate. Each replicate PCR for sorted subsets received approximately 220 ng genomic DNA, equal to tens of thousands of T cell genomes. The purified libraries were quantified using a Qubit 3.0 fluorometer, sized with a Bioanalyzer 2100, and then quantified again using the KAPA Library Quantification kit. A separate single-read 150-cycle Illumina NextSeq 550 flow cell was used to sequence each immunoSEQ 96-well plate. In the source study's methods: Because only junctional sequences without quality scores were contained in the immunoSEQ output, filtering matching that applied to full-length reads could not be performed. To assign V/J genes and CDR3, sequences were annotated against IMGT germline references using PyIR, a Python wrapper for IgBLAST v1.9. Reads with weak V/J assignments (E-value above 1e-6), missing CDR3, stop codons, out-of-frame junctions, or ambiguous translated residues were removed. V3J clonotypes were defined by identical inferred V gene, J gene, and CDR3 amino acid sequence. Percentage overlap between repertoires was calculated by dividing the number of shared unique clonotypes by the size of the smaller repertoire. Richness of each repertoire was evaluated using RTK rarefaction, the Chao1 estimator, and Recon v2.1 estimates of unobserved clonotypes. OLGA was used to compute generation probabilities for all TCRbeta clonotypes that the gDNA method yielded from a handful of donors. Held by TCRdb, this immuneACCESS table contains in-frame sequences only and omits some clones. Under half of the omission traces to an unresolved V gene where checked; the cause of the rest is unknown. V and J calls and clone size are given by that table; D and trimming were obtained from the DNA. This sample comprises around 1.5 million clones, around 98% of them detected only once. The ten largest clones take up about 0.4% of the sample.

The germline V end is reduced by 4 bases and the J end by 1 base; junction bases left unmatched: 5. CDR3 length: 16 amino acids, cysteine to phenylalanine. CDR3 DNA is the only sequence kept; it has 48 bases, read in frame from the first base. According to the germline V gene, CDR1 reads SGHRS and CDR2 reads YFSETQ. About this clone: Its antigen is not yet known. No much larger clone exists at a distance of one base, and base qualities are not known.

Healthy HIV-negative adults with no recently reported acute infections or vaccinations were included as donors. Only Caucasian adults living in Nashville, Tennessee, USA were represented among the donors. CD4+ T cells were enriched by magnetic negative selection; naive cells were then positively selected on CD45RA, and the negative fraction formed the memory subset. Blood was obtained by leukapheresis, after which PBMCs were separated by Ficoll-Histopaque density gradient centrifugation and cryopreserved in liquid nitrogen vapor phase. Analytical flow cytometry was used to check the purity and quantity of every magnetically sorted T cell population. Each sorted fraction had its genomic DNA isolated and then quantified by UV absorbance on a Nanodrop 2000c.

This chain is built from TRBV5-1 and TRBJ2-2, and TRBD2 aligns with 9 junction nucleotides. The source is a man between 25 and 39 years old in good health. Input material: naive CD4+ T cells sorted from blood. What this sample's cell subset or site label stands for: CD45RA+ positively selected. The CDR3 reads CASSPIAGENTGELFF. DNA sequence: TGCGCCAGCAGCCCTATAGCGGGAGAGAACACCGGGGAGCTGTTTTTT.